The clone carrying this TCR beta chain was seen at least ten times. Germline assignment: CDR1 SGHRS and CDR2 YFSETQ. V lost 0 bases and J 7 bases, leaving 14 bases between the germline ends. The CDR3 has 15 amino acids. This specimen belongs to a study of blood T cells in healthy people across ages. It was with a sample-barcoded 5' primer and a J-beta primer mix that a second PCR of about 6 to 11 cycles was run. TCRdb itself ran the 5' RACE reads through MiXCR, one entry per CDR3 protein. The table records more than 650,000 distinct CDR3 sequences, around 24% of them present only once. In addition, the sample was reused for a study of T cells of mothers and their children.

Sequencing used blood. The V and J genes are TRBV5-1 and TRBJ2-1, with D possibly TRBD2 on 7 matching bases. The source is a boy between 10 and 17 years old in good health. The CDR3 nucleotides read TGCGCCAGCAGCTTGGTCGCGGGGGCGGGGAATGAGCAGTTCTTC. Protein product: CASSLVAGAGNEQFF.